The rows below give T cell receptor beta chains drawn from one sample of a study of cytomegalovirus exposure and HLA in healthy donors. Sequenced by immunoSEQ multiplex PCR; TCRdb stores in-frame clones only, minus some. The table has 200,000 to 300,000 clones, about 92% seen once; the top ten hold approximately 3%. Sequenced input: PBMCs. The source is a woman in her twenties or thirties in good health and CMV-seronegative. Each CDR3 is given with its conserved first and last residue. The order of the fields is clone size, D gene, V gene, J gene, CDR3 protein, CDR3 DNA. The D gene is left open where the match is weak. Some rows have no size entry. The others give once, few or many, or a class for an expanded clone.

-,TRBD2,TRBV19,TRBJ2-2,CASSSGKTSLTGELFF,TGTGCCAGTTCCAGCGGGAAGACCTCCCTCACCGGGGAGCTGTTTTTT
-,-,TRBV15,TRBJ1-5,CATSKTGGNQPQHF,TGTGCCACCAGCAAGACAGGAGGGAATCAGCCCCAGCATTTT
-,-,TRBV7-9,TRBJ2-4,CASSGVGRGQNIQYF,TGTGCCAGCAGCGGGGTTGGACGAGGTCAAAACATTCAGTACTTC
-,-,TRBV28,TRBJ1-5,CASSSPSRQGNQPQHF,TGTGCCAGCAGTTCCCCAAGTCGGCAGGGTAATCAGCCCCAGCATTTT
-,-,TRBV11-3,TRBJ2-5,CASSLREAGLQETQYF,TGTGCCAGCAGCTTACGAGAAGCGGGTCTCCAAGAGACCCAGTACTTC
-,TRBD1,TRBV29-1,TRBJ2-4,CSVDPGQENIQYF,TGCAGCGTTGATCCGGGACAGGAAAACATTCAGTACTTC
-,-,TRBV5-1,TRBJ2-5,CASSSTATQETQYF,TGCGCCAGCAGCTCGACCGCTACCCAAGAGACCCAGTACTTC
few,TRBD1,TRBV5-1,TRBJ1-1,CASSSLVGQGNTEAFF,TGCGCCAGCAGCTCCTTAGTTGGACAGGGGAACACTGAAGCTTTCTTT
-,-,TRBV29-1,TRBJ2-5,CSVVPQETQYF,TGCAGCGTAGTTCCTCAAGAGACCCAGTACTTC
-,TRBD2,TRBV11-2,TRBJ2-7,CASSLERLSGKGEQYF,TGTGCCAGCAGCTTAGAACGGTTGAGCGGGAAAGGCGAGCAGTACTTC
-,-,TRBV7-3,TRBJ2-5,CASSLELGGTETQYF,TGTGCCAGCAGCTTAGAACTAGGGGGGACAGAGACCCAGTACTTC
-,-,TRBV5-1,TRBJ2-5,CASSLSEAGDGTQYF,TGCGCCAGCAGCTTATCGGAGGCAGGGGACGGGACCCAGTACTTC
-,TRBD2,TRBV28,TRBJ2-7,CASSLGTSGTYEQYF,TGTGCCAGCAGTTTAGGGACTAGCGGAACCTACGAGCAGTACTTC
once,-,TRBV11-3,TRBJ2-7,CASSLGTSSYEQYF,TGTGCCAGCAGCCTAGGAACTAGCAGCTACGAGCAGTACTTC
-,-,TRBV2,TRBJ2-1,CASSFGNEQFF,TGTGCCAGCAGCTTTGGGAATGAGCAGTTCTTC
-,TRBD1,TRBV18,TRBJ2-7,CASSPRDRVVQGEQYF,TGTGCCAGCTCACCCCGGGACAGGGTCGTTCAGGGCGAGCAGTACTTC
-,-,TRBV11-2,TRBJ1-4,CASSVARGVGEKLFF,TGTGCCAGCAGCGTAGCAAGAGGGGTTGGTGAAAAACTGTTTTTT
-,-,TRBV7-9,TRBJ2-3,CASDLGEEQAQYF,TGTGCCAGCGATTTAGGGGAGGAACAGGCGCAGTATTTT
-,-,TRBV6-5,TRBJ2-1,CASSRVGNEQFF,TGTGCCAGCAGCCGAGTGGGCAATGAGCAGTTCTTC
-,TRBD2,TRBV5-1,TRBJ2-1,CASSLVGVPSLAGVDEQFF,TGCGCCAGCAGCTTGGTGGGGGTCCCTTCACTAGCGGGAGTGGATGAGCAGTTCTTC
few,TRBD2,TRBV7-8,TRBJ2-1,CASSSFSGRANEQFF,TGTGCCAGCAGCTCATTTAGCGGGAGGGCCAATGAGCAGTTCTTC
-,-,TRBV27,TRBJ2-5,CASSLVYQETQYF,TGTGCCAGCAGTTTGGTGTACCAAGAGACCCAGTACTTC
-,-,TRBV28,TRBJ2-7,CASSLWEWERYEQYF,TGTGCCAGCAGTTTGTGGGAGTGGGAGAGGTACGAGCAGTACTTC
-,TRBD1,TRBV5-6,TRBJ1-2,CASSHRDRRYGYTF,TGTGCCAGCAGCCACAGGGACAGAAGGTATGGCTACACCTTC
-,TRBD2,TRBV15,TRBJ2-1,CATSRERAGGPVYNEQFF,TGTGCCACCAGCAGAGAGCGGGCGGGAGGGCCAGTCTACAATGAGCAGTTCTTC
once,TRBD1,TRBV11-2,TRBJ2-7,CASSLAPQGFYEQYF,TGTGCCAGCAGCTTAGCCCCACAGGGGTTCTACGAGCAGTACTTC
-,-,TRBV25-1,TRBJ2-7,CASSGQLSSYEQYF,TGTGCCAGCAGCGGGCAGCTTAGCTCCTACGAGCAGTACTTC
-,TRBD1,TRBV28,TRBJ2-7,CASLRDSPYEQYF,TGTGCCAGCCTCCGGGACAGTCCCTACGAGCAGTACTTC
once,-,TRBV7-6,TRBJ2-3,CASSFDTASTDTQYF,TGTGCCAGCAGCTTCGATACAGCTAGCACAGATACGCAGTATTTT
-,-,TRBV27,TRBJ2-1,CASSGMSYNEQFF,TGTGCCAGCAGTGGTATGAGTTACAATGAGCAGTTCTTC
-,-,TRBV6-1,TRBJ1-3,CASSEMGLGLSGNTIYF,TGTGCCAGCAGTGAAATGGGGTTAGGGCTCAGTGGAAACACCATATATTTT
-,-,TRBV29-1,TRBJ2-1,CSVTSSYNEQFF,TGCAGCGTAACGAGCTCCTACAATGAGCAGTTCTTC
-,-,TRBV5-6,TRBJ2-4,CASSLGQLQNIQYF,TGTGCCAGCAGCTTGGGTCAGTTACAAAACATTCAGTACTTC
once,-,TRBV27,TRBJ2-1,CASSLQGSTRNEQFF,TGTGCCAGCAGTTTACAGGGATCAACACGCAATGAGCAGTTCTTC
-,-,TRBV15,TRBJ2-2,CATSRVGGEETGELFF,TGTGCCACCAGCAGAGTTGGGGGCGAAGAAACCGGGGAGCTGTTTTTT
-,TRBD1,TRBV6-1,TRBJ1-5,CASSEAPRGGQPQHF,TGTGCCAGCAGCGAAGCGCCCAGGGGGGGCCAGCCCCAGCATTTT
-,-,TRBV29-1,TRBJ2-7,CSVGLRTGGEQYF,TGCAGCGTTGGTCTCCGTACAGGCGGGGAGCAGTACTTC
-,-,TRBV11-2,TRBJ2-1,CASSLLGGNPYNEQFF,TGTGCCAGCAGCTTATTAGGCGGGAACCCCTACAATGAGCAGTTCTTC
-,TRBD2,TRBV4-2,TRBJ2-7,CASSPWTSGSSYEQYF,TGTGCCAGCAGCCCCTGGACTAGCGGATCCTCCTACGAGCAGTACTTC
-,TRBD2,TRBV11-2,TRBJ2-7,CASSLDVLAGEEQYF,TGTGCCAGCAGCTTAGACGTACTAGCGGGAGAAGAGCAGTACTTC
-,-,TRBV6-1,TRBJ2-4,CASDGAKNIQYF,TGTGCCAGCGACGGGGCCAAAAACATTCAGTACTTC
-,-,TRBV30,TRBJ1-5,CAWSEGGDQPQHF,TGTGCCTGGAGTGAGGGGGGCGATCAGCCCCAGCATTTT
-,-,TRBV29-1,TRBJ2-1,CSVSWTASYNEQFF,TGCAGCGTTTCCTGGACAGCTTCCTACAATGAGCAGTTCTTC
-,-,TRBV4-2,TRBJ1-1,CASSQGVRAAFF,TGTGCCAGCAGCCAAGGGGTCAGAGCGGCTTTCTTT
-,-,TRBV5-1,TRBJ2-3,CASSPTPGKEDTQYF,TGCGCCAGCAGCCCAACTCCGGGGAAGGAAGATACGCAGTATTTT
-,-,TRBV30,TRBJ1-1,CAWPQQGPGTEAFF,TGTGCCTGGCCTCAGCAGGGGCCTGGGACTGAAGCTTTCTTT